The source of this T cell receptor beta chain is a study of technical replicates of blood from a handful of donors. Unmatched junction bases numbered 6, after V lost 3 bases and J lost 6 bases. There are 14 residues in the CDR3. Germline CDR1 is ENHRY and CDR2 is SYGVKD. TCRdb keeps only in-frame clones here, not all; method: immunoSEQ multiplex PCR. Of about 63,000 clones in the sample, roughly 86% were seen once. This chain uses TRBV10-3 with TRBJ2-5; 8 nucleotides match TRBD2. This TCR derives from a human donor in good health. Some clones in this sample may be carry-over from other donors' samples. The sample consisted of PBMCs. The CDR3 sequence is CAISEGLAGQTQYF. In nucleotides, the CDR3 is TGTGCCATCAGTGAAGGTTTAGCGGGGCAGACCCAGTACTTC.